This TCR beta chain emerged from a study of CD8 T cells in Susac syndrome. Germline V gene sequence: CDR1 MDHEN, CDR2 SYDVKM. The CDR3 spans 16 residues. V lost 3 bases and J lost 4, with 13 bases in between. Reverse transcription of about 0.5 to 1 ug RNA used random hexamers. A single record per CDR3 protein comes from TCRdb applying MiXCR to the immunoSEQ multiplex PCR reads. The table shows around 130,000 distinct CDR3 sequences, with about 95% occurring only once. Negative magnetic isolation gave CD8+ and CD4+ cells; FACS enriched CD8+ TEMRA. This chain uses TRBV28 with TRBJ2-6, with D tentatively TRBD2 (6 bases). The receptor's source is a human donor with multiple sclerosis. The sample taken for sequencing was CD4+ T cells from PBMCs. The CDR3 nucleotides read TGTGCCAGCAGTTTCCCTAGCGCAACGGGGGCCAACGTCCTGACTTTC. Protein product: CASSFPSATGANVLTF.